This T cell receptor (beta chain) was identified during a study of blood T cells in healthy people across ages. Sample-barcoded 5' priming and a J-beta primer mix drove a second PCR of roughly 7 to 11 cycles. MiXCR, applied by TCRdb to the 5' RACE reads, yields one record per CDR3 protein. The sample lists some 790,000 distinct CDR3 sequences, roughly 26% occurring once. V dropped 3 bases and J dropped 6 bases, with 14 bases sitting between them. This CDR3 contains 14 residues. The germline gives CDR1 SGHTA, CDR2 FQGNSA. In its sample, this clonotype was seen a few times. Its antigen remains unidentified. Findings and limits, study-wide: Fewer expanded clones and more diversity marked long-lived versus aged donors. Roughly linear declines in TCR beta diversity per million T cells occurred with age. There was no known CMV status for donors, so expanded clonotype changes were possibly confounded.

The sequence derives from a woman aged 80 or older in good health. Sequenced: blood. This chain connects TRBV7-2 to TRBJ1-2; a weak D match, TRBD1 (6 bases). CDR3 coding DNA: TGTGCCAGCAGCTTTACCCAACAGGGAGATGGCTACACCTTC. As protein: CASSFTQQGDGYTF. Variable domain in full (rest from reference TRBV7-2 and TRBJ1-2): GAGVSQSPSNKVTEKGKDVELRCDPISGHTALYWYRQSLGQGLEFLIYFQGNSAPDKSGLPSDRFSAERTGGSVSTLTIQRTQQEDSAVYLCASSFTQQGDGYTFGSGTRLTVV.